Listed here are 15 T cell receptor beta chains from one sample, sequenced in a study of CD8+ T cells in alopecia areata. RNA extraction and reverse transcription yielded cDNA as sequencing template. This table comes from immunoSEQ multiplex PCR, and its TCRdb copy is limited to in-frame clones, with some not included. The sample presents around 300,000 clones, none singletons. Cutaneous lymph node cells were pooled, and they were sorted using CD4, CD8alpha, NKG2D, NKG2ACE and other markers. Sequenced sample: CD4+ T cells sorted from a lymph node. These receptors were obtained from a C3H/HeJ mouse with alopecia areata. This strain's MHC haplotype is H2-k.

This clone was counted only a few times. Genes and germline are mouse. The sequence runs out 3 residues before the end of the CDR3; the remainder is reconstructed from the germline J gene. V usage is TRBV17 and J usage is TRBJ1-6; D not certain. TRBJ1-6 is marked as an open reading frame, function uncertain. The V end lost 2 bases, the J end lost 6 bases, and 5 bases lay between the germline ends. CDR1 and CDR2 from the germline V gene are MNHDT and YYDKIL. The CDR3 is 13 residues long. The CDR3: CASSRMGNSPLYF. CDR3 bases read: TGTGCTAGCAGTAGAATGGGTAATTCGCCC.

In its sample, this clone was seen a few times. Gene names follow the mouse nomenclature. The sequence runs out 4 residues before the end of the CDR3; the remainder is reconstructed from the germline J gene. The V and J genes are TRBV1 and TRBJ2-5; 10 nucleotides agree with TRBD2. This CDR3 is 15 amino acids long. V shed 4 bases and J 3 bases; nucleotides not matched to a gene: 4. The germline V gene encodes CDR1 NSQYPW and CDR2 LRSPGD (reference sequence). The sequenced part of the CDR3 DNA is TGCACCTGCAGTGGGGAGGACTGGGGGCAAGAC. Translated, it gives CTCSGEDWGQD. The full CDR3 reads CTCSGEDWGQDTQYF.

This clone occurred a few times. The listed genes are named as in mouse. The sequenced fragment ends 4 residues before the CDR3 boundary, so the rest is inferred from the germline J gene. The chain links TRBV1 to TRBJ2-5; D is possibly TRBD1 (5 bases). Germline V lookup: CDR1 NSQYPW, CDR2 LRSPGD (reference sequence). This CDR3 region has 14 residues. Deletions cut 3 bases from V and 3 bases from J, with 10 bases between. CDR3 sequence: CTCSADRTQDTQYF. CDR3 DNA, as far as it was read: TGCACCTGCAGTGCCGACAGAACTCAAGAC.

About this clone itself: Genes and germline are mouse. Here the CDR3 reads CTCSAERTINTGQLYF. The sequenced part of the CDR3 DNA is TGCACCTGCAGTGCAGAGAGGACAATAAACACCGGG. The V gene is TRBV1, the J gene TRBJ2-2, with a weak D call TRBD1 (5 bases). From the germline J gene comes the end of the CDR3, since the read stops 4 residues before it. Germline V gives CDR1 NSQYPW, CDR2 LRSPGD (reference sequence). The CDR3 runs 16 residues. The V end was cut by 0 bases, the J end by 1 base, with 9 bases between.

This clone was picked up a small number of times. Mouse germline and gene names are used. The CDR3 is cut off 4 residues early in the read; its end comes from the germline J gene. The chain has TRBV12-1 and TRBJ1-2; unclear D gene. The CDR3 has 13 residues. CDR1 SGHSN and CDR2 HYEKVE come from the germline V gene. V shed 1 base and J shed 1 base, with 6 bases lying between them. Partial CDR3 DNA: TGTGCCAGCTCTCTTGGGGTAAACTCC. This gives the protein CASSLGVNS. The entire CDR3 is CASSLGVNSDYTF. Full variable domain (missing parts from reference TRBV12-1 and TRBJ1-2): DSGVVQSPRHIIKEKGGRSVLTCIPISGHSNVVWYQQTLGKELKFLIQHYEKVERDKGFLPSRFSVQQFDDYHSEMNMSALELEDSAMYFCASSLGVNSDYTFGSGTRLLVI.

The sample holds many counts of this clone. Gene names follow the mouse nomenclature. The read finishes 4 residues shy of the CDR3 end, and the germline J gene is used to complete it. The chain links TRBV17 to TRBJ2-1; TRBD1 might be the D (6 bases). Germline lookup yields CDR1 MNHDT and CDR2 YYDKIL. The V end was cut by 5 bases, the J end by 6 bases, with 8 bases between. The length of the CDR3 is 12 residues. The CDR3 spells CASSAGVAEQFF. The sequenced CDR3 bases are TGTGCTAGCAGTGCAGGGGTTGCT.

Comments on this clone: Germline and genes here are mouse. Partial CDR3 DNA: TGTGCCTGGAGTCTAAGGCAGGGATCAAACACCGGG. This translates into CAWSLRQGSNTG. The full CDR3 sequence reads CAWSLRQGSNTGQLYF. The genes are TRBV31 and TRBJ2-2; perhaps TRBD1 as D (5 bases). The DNA ends 4 residues before the CDR3 does, and the rest of the CDR3 is filled in from the germline J gene. Germline lookup yields CDR1 GKSSPN and CDR2 SITVG. Trimming left V 0 bases short and J 0 bases short, with 11 bases between. The CDR3 has 16 residues.

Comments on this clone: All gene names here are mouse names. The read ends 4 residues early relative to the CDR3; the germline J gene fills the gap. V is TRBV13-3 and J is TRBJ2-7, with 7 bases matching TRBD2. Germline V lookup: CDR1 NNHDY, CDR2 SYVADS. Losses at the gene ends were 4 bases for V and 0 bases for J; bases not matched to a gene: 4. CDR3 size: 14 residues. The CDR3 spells CASSSWGTSYEQYF. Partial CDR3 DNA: TGTGCCAGCAGTTCCTGGGGGACCTCCTAT.

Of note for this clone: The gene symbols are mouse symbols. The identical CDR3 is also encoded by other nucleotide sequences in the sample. CDR3 DNA, as far as it was read: TGTGCCAGCGGGCAGAACTCC. Amino acid sequence: CASGQNS. In full, the CDR3 is CASGQNSDYTF. The chain joins TRBV13-2 to TRBJ1-2; D is unclear. From the germline J gene comes the end of the CDR3, since the read stops 4 residues before it. CDR1 and CDR2 from the germline V gene are NNHNN and SYGAGS (reference sequence). Trimming took off 5 bases at V and 2 bases at J, with 4 bases between the two ends. This CDR3 comprises 11 residues.

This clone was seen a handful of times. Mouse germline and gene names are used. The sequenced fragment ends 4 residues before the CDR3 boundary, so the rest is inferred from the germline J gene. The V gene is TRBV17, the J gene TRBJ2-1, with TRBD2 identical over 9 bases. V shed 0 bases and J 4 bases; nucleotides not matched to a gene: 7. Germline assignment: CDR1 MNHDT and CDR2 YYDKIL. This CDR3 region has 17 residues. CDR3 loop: CASSRDLGGARYAEQFF. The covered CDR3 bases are TGTGCTAGCAGTAGAGATCTGGGGGGGGCGCGATATGCT.

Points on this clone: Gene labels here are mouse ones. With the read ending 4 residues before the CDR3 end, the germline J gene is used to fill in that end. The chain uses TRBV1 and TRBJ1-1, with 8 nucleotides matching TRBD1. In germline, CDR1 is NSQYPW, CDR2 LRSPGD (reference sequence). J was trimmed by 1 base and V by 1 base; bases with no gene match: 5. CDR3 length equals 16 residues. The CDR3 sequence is CTCSAGGTGLNTEVFF. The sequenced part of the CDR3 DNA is TGCACCTGCAGTGCAGGCGGGACAGGTCTAAACACA.

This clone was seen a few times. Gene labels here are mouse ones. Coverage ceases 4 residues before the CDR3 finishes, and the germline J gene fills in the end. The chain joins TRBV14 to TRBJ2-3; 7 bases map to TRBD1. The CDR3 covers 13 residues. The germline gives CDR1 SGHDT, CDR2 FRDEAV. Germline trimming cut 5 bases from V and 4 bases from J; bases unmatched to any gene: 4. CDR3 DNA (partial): TGTGCCAGCAGCCCGACAGGGACAGAA. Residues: CASSPTGTE. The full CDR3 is CASSPTGTETLYF.

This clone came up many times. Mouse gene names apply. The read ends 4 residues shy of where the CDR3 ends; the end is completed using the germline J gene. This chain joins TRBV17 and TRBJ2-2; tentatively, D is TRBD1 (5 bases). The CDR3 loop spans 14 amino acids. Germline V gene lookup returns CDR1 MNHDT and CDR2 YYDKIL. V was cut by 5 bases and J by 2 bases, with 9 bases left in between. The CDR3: CASSFRQNTGQLYF. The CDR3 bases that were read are TGTGCTAGCAGTTTCCGACAGAACACCGGG.

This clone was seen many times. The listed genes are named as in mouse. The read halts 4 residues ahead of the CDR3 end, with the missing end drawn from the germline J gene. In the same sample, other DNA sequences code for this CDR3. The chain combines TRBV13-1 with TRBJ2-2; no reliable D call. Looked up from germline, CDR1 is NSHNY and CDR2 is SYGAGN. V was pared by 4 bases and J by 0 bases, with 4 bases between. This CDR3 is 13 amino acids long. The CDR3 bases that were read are TGTGCCAGCAGTCAGGCAAACACCGGG. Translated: CASSQANTG. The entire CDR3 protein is CASSQANTGQLYF.

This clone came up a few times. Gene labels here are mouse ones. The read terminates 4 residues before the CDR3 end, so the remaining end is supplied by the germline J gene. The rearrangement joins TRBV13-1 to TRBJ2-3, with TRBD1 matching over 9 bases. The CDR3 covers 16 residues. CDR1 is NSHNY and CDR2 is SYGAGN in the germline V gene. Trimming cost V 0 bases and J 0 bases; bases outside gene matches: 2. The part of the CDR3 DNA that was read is TGTGCCAGCAGTGATGGGGACAGGGAGAGTGCAGAA. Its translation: CASSDGDRESAE. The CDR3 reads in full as CASSDGDRESAETLYF.